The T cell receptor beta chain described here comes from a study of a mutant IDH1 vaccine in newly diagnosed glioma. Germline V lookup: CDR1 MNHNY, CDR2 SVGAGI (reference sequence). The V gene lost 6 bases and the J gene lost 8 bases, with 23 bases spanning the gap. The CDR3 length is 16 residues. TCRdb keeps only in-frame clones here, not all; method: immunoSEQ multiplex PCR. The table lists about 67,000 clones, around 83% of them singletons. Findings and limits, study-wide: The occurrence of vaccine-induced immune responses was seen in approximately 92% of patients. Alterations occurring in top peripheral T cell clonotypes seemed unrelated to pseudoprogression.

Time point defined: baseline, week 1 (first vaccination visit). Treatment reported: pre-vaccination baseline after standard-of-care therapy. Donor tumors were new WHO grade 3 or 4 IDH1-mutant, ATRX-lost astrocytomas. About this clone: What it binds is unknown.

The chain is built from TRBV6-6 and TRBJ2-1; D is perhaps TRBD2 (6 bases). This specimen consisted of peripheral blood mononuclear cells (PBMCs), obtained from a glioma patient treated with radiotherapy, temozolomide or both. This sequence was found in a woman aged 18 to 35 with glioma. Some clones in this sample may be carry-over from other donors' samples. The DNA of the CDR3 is TGTGCCAGCAGAGGGGCGGGATCTGAGGCCAGGGATGAGCAGTTCTTC. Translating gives CASRGAGSEARDEQFF.